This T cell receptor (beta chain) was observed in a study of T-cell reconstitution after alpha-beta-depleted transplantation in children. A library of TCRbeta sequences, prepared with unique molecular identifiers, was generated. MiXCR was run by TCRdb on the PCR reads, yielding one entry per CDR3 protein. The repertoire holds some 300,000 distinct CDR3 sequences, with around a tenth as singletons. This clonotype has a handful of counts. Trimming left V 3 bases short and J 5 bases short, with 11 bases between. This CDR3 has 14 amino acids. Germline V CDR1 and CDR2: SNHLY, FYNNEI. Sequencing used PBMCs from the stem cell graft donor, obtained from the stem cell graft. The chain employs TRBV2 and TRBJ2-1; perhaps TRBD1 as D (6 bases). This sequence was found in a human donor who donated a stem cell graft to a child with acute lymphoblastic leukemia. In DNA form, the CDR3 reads TGTGCCAGCAGTGACAGGGGCGGCAACAATGAGCAGTTCTTC. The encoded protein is CASSDRGGNNEQFF.